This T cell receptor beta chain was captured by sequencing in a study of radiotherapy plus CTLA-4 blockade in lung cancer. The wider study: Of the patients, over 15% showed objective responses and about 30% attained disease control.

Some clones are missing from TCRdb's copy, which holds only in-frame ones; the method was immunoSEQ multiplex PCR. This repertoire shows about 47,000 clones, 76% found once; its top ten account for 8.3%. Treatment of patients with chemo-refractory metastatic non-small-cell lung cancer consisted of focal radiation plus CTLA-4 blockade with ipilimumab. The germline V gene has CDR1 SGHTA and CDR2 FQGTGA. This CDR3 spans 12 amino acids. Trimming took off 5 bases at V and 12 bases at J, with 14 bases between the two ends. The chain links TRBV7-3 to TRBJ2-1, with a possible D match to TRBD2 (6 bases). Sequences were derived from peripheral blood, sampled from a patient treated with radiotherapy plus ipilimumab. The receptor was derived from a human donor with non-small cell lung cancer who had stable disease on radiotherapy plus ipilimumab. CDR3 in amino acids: CASSGREEGQFF. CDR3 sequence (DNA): TGTGCCAGCAGCGGCAGGGAGGAGGGGCAGTTCTTC.